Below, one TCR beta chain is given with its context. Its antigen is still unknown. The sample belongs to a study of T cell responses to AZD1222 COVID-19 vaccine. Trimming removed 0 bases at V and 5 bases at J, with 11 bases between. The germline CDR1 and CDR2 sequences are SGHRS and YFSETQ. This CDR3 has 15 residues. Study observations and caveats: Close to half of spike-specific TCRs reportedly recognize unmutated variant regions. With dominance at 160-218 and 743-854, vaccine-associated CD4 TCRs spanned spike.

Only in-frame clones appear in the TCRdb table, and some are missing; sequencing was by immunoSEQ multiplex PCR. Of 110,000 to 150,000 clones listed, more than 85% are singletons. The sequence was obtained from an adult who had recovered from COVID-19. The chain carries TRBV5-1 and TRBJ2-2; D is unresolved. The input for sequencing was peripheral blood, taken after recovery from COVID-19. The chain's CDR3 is CASSLVENKTGELFF. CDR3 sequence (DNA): TGCGCCAGCAGCTTGGTGGAAAATAAGACCGGGGAGCTGTTTTTT. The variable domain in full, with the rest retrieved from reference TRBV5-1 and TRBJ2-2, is KAGVTQTPRYLIKTRGQQVTLSCSPISGHRSVSWYQQTPGQGLQFLFEYFSETQRNKGNFPGRFSGRQFSNSRSEMNVSTLELGDSALYLCASSLVENKTGELFFGEGSRLTVL.